This paragraph reports one T cell receptor beta chain. The antigen remains unidentified. The sample originates from a study of T cells in Graves' hyperthyroidism and ophthalmopathy. Together with thyroid ultrasound, orbital computed tomography, serum thyroxine and TRAb, clinical symptoms were used for diagnoses. RNA transcripts served as the template for amplifying TCR beta CDR3 regions. TCR CDR3 regions were first amplified by RT-PCR with HTBI primers. One entry per CDR3 protein results from TCRdb running MiXCR on the multiplex PCR reads. The table shows more than 300,000 distinct CDR3 sequences, with under 20% occurring only once. Study-wide findings and caveats: A model using 13 V-J features told ophthalmopathy apart from stable hyperthyroidism.

The germline V gene has CDR1 SEHNR and CDR2 FQNEAQ (reference sequence). V trimming: 5 bases; J trimming: 10 bases; junction bases outside the gene matches: 6. The CDR3 has 13 amino acids. Specimen: blood. The chain employs TRBV7-9 and TRBJ2-2, with 8 bases identical to TRBD1. This TCR derives from a man aged 18 to 30 with Graves' ophthalmopathy. CDR3 nucleotides: TGTGCCAGCAGCGACGCAGGGGGCGAGGAGCTGTTTTTT. This encodes CASSDAGGEELFF.